These 20 T cell receptor beta chains came from one sample sequenced in a study of shared clonotypes between healthy human individuals. Method: immunoSEQ multiplex PCR; TCRdb's copy keeps in-frame clones and lacks some. The top ten hold around 0.33% of the sample, which has around 1.4 million clones, about 98.5% seen once. The sample comprised naive CD4+ T cells sorted from blood. The subset denotes: CD45RA+ positively selected. Receptors originate from a man in his thirties or forties in good health.

The chain carries TRBV7-2 and TRBJ1-5; 10 bases match TRBD1. In germline, CDR1 is SGHTA, CDR2 FQGNSA. The CDR3 has 14 residues. The ends lost 5 bases at V and 5 bases at J; junction bases unmatched: 3. DNA of the CDR3: TGTGCCAGCAGCGACGGACAGGGGGATCAGCCCCAGCATTTT. Translating it yields CASSDGQGDQPQHF. Supplemented by reference TRBV7-2 and TRBJ1-5, the full variable domain reads GAGVSQSPSNKVTEKGKDVELRCDPISGHTALYWYRQSLGQGLEFLIYFQGNSAPDKSGLPSDRFSAERTGGSVSTLTIQRTQQEDSAVYLCASSDGQGDQPQHFGDGTRLSIL.

The chain joins TRBV7-9 to TRBJ2-5; no definite D call. The V gene's germline CDR1 is SEHNR and CDR2 FQNEAQ (reference sequence). CDR3 length: 12 amino acids. V was clipped by 5 bases and J by 3 bases, with 7 bases between them. The CDR3 region has the DNA TGTGCCAGCAGCCGCCCCGAAGAGACCCAGTACTTC. Translated: CASSRPEETQYF.

V is TRBV15 and J is TRBJ2-7; D is perhaps TRBD1 (6 bases). Trimming shortened V by 1 base and J by 2 bases, and 12 bases separated the two germline ends. This CDR3 has 15 amino acids. Looked up from germline, CDR1 is LNHNV and CDR2 is YYDKDF (reference sequence). CDR3 coding DNA: TGTGCCACCAGCAGAGGTGGGGGCCAGACCTACGAGCAGTACTTC. Translated: CATSRGGGQTYEQYF.

The chain uses TRBV6-6 and TRBJ2-7; TRBD2 agrees at 11 bases. Trimming at V came to 10 bases and at J to 4 bases, leaving 12 bases not matched to a gene. This CDR3 has 15 residues. The germline CDR1 and CDR2 sequences are MNHNY and SVGAGI (reference sequence). DNA of the CDR3: TGTGCCACCCTTCTCACTAGCGGGAGCTCGTACGAGCAGTACTTC. It specifies CATLLTSGSSYEQYF.

The V and J genes are TRBV4-1 and TRBJ2-7; 9 bases align to TRBD1. The CDR3 spans 13 residues. Unmatched junction bases numbered 2, after V lost 4 bases and J lost 4 bases. The germline CDR1 and CDR2 sequences are MGHRA and YSYEKL. Here the CDR3 DNA reads TGCGCCAGCAGCCGGGACAGGGAGTACGAGCAGTACTTC. Translated, it gives CASSRDREYEQYF.

The CDR3 coding sequence is TGCGCCAGCAGTGAGTCGGCGGGGATCGCCTACAATGAGCAGTTCTTC. Translation gives CASSESAGIAYNEQFF. The V gene is TRBV10-1, the J gene TRBJ2-1; D perhaps matches TRBD2 (6 bases). Germline assignment: CDR1 WNHNN and CDR2 SYGVQD (reference sequence). V was cut by 0 bases and J by 2 bases, with 11 bases left in between. The CDR3 is 16 amino acids.

The V and J genes are TRBV11-2 and TRBJ1-4; D may be TRBD1 (5 bases). The germline CDR1 and CDR2 sequences are SGHAT and FQNNGV. The CDR3 length is 15 residues. The ends were cut back, 5 bases at V and 7 bases at J, with 17 bases in the middle. CDR3 protein: CASSTPRLGGEKLFF. The CDR3 region has the DNA TGTGCCAGCAGCACCCCGCGGCTGGGGGGTGAAAAACTGTTTTTT.

V gene TRBV6-6 combines with J gene TRBJ1-1, with unresolved D. CDR1 is MNHNY and CDR2 is SVGAGI in the germline V gene (reference sequence). The CDR3 length is 14 residues. Trimming left V 4 bases short and J 3 bases short, with 12 bases between. The CDR3 coding sequence is TGTGCCAGCAGTTCCCCCACAAAATACACTGAAGCTTTCTTT. The encoded protein is CASSSPTKYTEAFF.

A word on this clone: Distinct nucleotide sequences in the sample also encode this CDR3. The genes are TRBV28 and TRBJ2-7; D is uncertain. Germline-derived CDR1 and CDR2 are MDHEN and SYDVKM. The CDR3 is made up of 14 amino acids. V was clipped by 6 bases and J by 0 bases, with 12 bases between them. In nucleotides, the CDR3 is TGTGCCAGCAGCCAGTTGGACGGCTCCTACGAGCAGTACTTC. Residues: CASSQLDGSYEQYF.

The chain carries TRBV9 and TRBJ2-1; 14 bases map to TRBD2. CDR1 is SGDLS, CDR2 YYNGEE, per germline. There are 16 residues in the CDR3. V lost 3 bases and J lost 8; bases outside the gene matches: 7. The CDR3 sequence: CASSESGTSGSYEQFF. The CDR3 DNA reads TGTGCCAGCAGCGAATCCGGGACTAGCGGGAGCTATGAGCAGTTCTTC.

V gene TRBV7-8 combines with J gene TRBJ2-5, with 7 bases aligning to TRBD2. The V and J ends lost 5 bases and 5 bases, in that order; junction bases with no gene match: 11. This CDR3 contains 15 residues. The germline gives CDR1 SGHVS, CDR2 FQNEAQ. CDR3 bases: TGTGCCAGCAGCCCCCTAGCGGCTCGAGGGGAGACCCAGTACTTC. Encoded protein: CASSPLAARGETQYF.

The V gene is TRBV29-1, the J gene TRBJ2-5, with 10 bases identical to TRBD1. V lost 7 bases, J lost 4 bases, and 6 bases stayed unmatched. CDR1 is SQVTM and CDR2 is ANQGSEA in the germline V gene. The CDR3 covers 13 residues. The CDR3 bases are TGCAGCGCCCTCCGGACAGGGGGAGAGACCCAGTACTTC. Translated: CSALRTGGETQYF. Full variable domain (remainder filled in from reference TRBV29-1 and TRBJ2-5): SAVISQKPSRDICQRGTSLTIQCQVDSQVTMMFWYRQQPGQSLTLIATANQGSEATYESGFVIDKFPISRPNLTFSTLTVSNMSPEDSSIYLCSALRTGGETQYFGPGTRLLVL.

The J gene is TRBJ2-3, the V gene TRBV7-3, with D uncertain. Trimming removed 5 bases at V and 8 bases at J, with 14 bases between. Germline V gene data show CDR1 as SGHTA and CDR2 as FQGTGA. The CDR3 runs to 13 residues. The CDR3: CASSTHELSTQYF. The CDR3 DNA follows: TGTGCCAGCAGCACCCACGAGCTGTCTACGCAGTATTTT.

V is TRBV19 and J is TRBJ2-7, with a tentative D call TRBD2 (6 bases). The length of the CDR3 is 14 residues. In germline, CDR1 is LNHDA, CDR2 SQIVND (reference sequence). V shed 3 bases and J shed 5 bases, with 14 bases lying between them. The CDR3 spells CASSMGGARDEQYF. CDR3 DNA sequence: TGTGCCAGTAGTATGGGCGGGGCGCGGGACGAGCAGTACTTC. Variable domain in full (rest from reference TRBV19 and TRBJ2-7): DGGITQSPKYLFRKEGQNVTLSCEQNLNHDAMYWYRQDPGQGLRLIYYSQIVNDFQKGDIAEGYSVSREKKESFPLTVTSAQKNPTAFYLCASSMGGARDEQYFGPGTRLTVT.

In regard to this clone: Other DNA variants within this sample encode the same CDR3. The chain carries TRBV5-6 and TRBJ2-7; no firm D call. Germline CDR1 reads SGHDT; CDR2 reads YYEEEE. Trimming took off 3 bases at V and 4 bases at J, with 5 bases between the two ends. The CDR3 has 11 amino acids. For the CDR3, the DNA is TGTGCCAGCAGCTCCCGTTACGAGCAGTACTTC. Residues: CASSSRYEQYF.

CDR3 protein: CASSLAVGPYEQYF. The DNA for the CDR3 is TGCGCCAGCAGCTTGGCCGTCGGACCCTACGAGCAGTACTTC. J is TRBJ2-7 and V is TRBV5-1; D unresolved. The CDR3 length is 14 residues. V was trimmed by 0 bases and J by 2 bases, leaving 9 bases between them. Germline loops: CDR1 SGHRS, CDR2 YFSETQ.

The genes are TRBV19 and TRBJ2-7; 12 nucleotides match TRBD1. The CDR3 contains 14 residues. Germline trimming cut 5 bases from V and 5 bases from J; bases unmatched to any gene: 4. CDR1 and CDR2 (germline): LNHDA, SQIVND (reference sequence). This CDR3 is CASSPGTGGDEQYF. CDR3 sequence (DNA): TGTGCCAGTAGTCCAGGGACAGGGGGCGACGAGCAGTACTTC.

The chain has TRBV14 and TRBJ2-1; TRBD2 agrees at 10 bases. Germline lookup yields CDR1 SGHDN and CDR2 FVKESK. Unmatched junction bases numbered 6, after V lost 1 base and J lost 9 bases. The CDR3 is 15 amino acids. As DNA, the CDR3 is TGTGCCAGCAGCCAAGGCCTAGCGGGAGCTAGTGAGCAGTTCTTC. It translates to CASSQGLAGASEQFF. The whole variable domain, remainder taken from reference TRBV14 and TRBJ2-1, is EAGVTQFPSHSVIEKGQTVTLRCDPISGHDNLYWYRRVMGKEIKFLLHFVKESKQDESGMPNNRFLAERTGGTYSTLKVQPAELEDSGVYFCASSQGLAGASEQFFGPGTRLTVL.

The CDR3 nucleotides are TGTGCCAGCAGTAACCCCGGGACCGGGGCCCAGCATTTT. Translating it yields CASSNPGTGAQHF. V and J are TRBV28 and TRBJ1-5, with a possible D match to TRBD1 (5 bases). The CDR3 consists of 13 residues. Trimming pared 5 bases from V and 11 bases from J, leaving 16 bases between. Per germline, CDR1 MDHEN and CDR2 SYDVKM.

The CDR3 loop reads CASSRDSGYGYTF. The CDR3 region has the DNA TGTGCCAGCAGCCGGGACAGCGGGTATGGCTACACCTTC. The chain is built from TRBV9 and TRBJ1-2; 7 nucleotides agree with TRBD1. The CDR3 is 13 residues long. The germline gives CDR1 SGDLS, CDR2 YYNGEE. Germline trimming cut 4 bases from V and 5 bases from J; bases unmatched to any gene: 5.